Here is one T cell receptor beta chain with its context. Its antigen remains unidentified. The repertoire was sequenced with immunoSEQ multiplex PCR; TCRdb's copy has only in-frame clones and lacks some. The sample shows more than 250,000 clones, more than 75% of them seen only once. This sample was taken from a study of Ad26.COV2.S vaccination and SARS-CoV-2 variants. Whole-study context: Ad26.COV2.S shots went into the muscle once or twice, 56 days apart.

Trimming took 2 bases from V and 4 from J, leaving 6 bases between them. In germline, CDR1 is SGHRS, CDR2 YFSETQ. The CDR3 has 13 amino acids. Study observations and caveats: Vaccine recipients posted higher spike-specific TCR breadth than their placebo counterparts.

The treatment: around 19 received Ad26.COV2.S at low or high dose, single or two shots; roughly five received placebo; per-sample allocation not given. The samples date from day 63 after the first vaccine or placebo injection. V gene TRBV5-1 combines with J gene TRBJ2-2; no firm D call. Here the sequenced sample was peripheral blood, taken in a trial of Ad26.COV2.S vaccine versus placebo. The receptor comes from a person aged 18-65 years who received the Ad26.COV2.S COVID-19 vaccine or a placebo. DNA of the CDR3: TGCGCCAGCAGCTTAGGGCTCACCGGGGAGCTGTTTTTT. Protein product: CASSLGLTGELFF.